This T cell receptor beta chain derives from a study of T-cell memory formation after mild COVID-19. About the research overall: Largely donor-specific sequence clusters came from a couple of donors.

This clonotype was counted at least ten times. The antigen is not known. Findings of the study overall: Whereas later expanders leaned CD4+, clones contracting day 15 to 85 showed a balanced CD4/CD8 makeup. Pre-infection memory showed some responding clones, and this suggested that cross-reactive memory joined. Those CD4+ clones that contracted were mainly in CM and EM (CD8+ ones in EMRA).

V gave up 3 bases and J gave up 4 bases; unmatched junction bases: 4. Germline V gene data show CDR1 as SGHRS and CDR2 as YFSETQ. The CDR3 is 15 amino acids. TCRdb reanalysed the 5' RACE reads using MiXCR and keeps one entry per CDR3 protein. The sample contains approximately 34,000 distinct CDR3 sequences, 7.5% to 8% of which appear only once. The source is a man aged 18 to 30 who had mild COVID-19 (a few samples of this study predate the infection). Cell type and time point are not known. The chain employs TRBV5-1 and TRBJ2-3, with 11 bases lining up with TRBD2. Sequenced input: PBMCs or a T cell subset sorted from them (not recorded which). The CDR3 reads CASSSGLADSDTQYF. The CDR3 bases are TGCGCCAGCAGCTCGGGACTAGCGGATTCAGATACGCAGTATTTT. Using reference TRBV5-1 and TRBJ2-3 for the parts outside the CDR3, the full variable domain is KAGVTQTPRYLIKTRGQQVTLSCSPISGHRSVSWYQQTPGQGLQFLFEYFSETQRNKGNFPGRFSGRQFSNSRSEMNVSTLELGDSALYLCASSSGLADSDTQYFGPGTRLTVL.